What follows describes a single T cell receptor beta chain. In the source study's methods: The authors estimated nucleated cell counts from reference gene primer amplification. Measured with immunoSEQ multiplex PCR; TCRdb has only the in-frame clones, and not every one. The V and J calls and the clone size are those of that table, but D and trimming were determined from the DNA. The table has about 160,000 clones, roughly 80% seen once; the top ten hold 2.8%. The source of the sample is a study of blood T cell repertoires in COVID-19. Whole-study context: Some COVID-19 samples were acute and others convalescent; all came from the United States, Italy and Spain. PBMCs, B-cell-depleted T cells, or T cells provided the cDNA or gDNA that made up the material.

Trimming took 0 bases from V and 6 from J, leaving 4 bases between them. Germline V gene sequence: CDR1 SGHDN, CDR2 FVKESK. The CDR3 sequence is 12 residues long. The TCR originated in a man between 65 and 85 years old with acute or convalescent COVID-19. Sequenced input: peripheral blood. The chain recombines TRBV14 with TRBJ2-3; D not certain. For the CDR3, the DNA is TGTGCCAGCAGCCAAGAAGCGGATACGCAGTATTTT. Translated, it gives CASSQEADTQYF.